A selection of T cell receptor beta chains follows, all from one sample in a study of cytomegalovirus exposure and HLA in healthy donors. Profiling relied on immunoSEQ multiplex PCR, and the TCRdb table lists in-frame clones only, not all of them. The sample contains over 150,000 clones, 75% of which appear only once. The specimen sequenced was PBMCs. Receptors originate from a male donor in good health and CMV-seronegative. Both conserved end residues are part of each CDR3. Fields, in order: V gene, clone size, D gene, CDR3 protein. A D gene is named only where the DNA matches it firmly. Not every row has a clone size; where given, it reads once, few, many or a size class.

V: TRBV28
size: .
D: .
CDR3: CASSRQLNYGYTF

V: TRBV28
size: .
D: .
CDR3: CASSHDRYGYTF

V: TRBV2
size: .
D: .
CDR3: CASTLSGLNQPQHF

V: TRBV30
size: .
D: .
CDR3: CAWSTPTGPLHF

V: TRBV6-6
size: few
D: .
CDR3: CASRDGGSREETQYF

V: TRBV6-5
size: .
D: .
CDR3: CASSRTASSYEQYF

V: TRBV28
size: once
D: .
CDR3: CASSLLQISYEQYF

V: TRBV7-3
size: .
D: TRBD1
CDR3: CASSSGQLSYGYTF

V: TRBV2
size: .
D: .
CDR3: CASSDNPRSNQPQHF

V: TRBV7-9
size: .
D: TRBD1
CDR3: CASSLVGTGGVWDEQFF

V: TRBV29-1
size: .
D: TRBD2
CDR3: CSVRGAGVGKNIQYF

V: TRBV20-1
size: once
D: TRBD1
CDR3: CSARQGAEAFF

V: TRBV6-5
size: .
D: TRBD1
CDR3: CASRSQQGFYEQYF

V: TRBV6-6
size: .
D: TRBD1
CDR3: CASSFGQGRHTIYF

V: TRBV9
size: .
D: TRBD1
CDR3: CASSLGTGINSGNTIYF

V: TRBV6-5
size: .
D: TRBD1
CDR3: CAIAAGTATNEKLFF

V: TRBV6-1
size: .
D: TRBD1
CDR3: CASSEVSGGSGYTF

V: TRBV30
size: .
D: .
CDR3: CAWSDRSHQPQHF

V: TRBV28
size: .
D: .
CDR3: CASSFSNSPLHF

V: TRBV18
size: few
D: TRBD1
CDR3: CASSQNRGPYEQYF

V: TRBV9
size: .
D: .
CDR3: CASSVGGGDANYGYTF

V: TRBV25-1
size: .
D: .
CDR3: CASSEWGRHPEAFF

V: TRBV27
size: .
D: TRBD2
CDR3: CASSLSGGGIYNEQFF

V: TRBV25-1
size: .
D: .
CDR3: CASSDSTGMNTEAFF

V: TRBV6-1
size: few
D: .
CDR3: CASSARGVTEAFF

V: TRBV6-5
size: .
D: .
CDR3: CASTWGGFATEAFF

V: TRBV6-6
size: .
D: TRBD2
CDR3: CASRAGGRVDTQYF

V: TRBV6-5
size: .
D: TRBD2
CDR3: CASRGSGSRPDTQYF

V: TRBV9
size: few
D: TRBD2
CDR3: CASSAGGVRTDTQYF

V: TRBV30
size: .
D: .
CDR3: CAWSQVSYNSPLHF

V: TRBV6-5
size: once
D: .
CDR3: CASSYGQSTDTQYF

V: TRBV2
size: .
D: .
CDR3: CASSEMRRRGEAFF

V: TRBV30
size: .
D: .
CDR3: CAWTLRGTVYGYTF

V: TRBV7-9
size: few
D: .
CDR3: CASRPDPGSSGGANVLTF

V: TRBV18
size: .
D: TRBD1
CDR3: CASSPTGPGANVLTF

V: TRBV7-3
size: .
D: TRBD1
CDR3: CASSLSPTGTGNTIYF

V: TRBV11-1
size: .
D: TRBD2
CDR3: CASSLGYTGTREYNEQFF

V: TRBV19
size: many
D: .
CDR3: CASSTPLIEGNQPQHF

V: TRBV30
size: .
D: TRBD1
CDR3: CAWSPDRAKLNSPLHF

V: TRBV9
size: .
D: TRBD1
CDR3: CASSVDGTGFTDTQYF

V: TRBV30
size: once
D: .
CDR3: CAWSVLQQGLGFGYGYTF

V: TRBV5-1
size: .
D: .
CDR3: CASSLGQTNQNIQYF

V: TRBV5-1
size: few
D: TRBD1
CDR3: CASSVETGGLGYEQFF

V: TRBV6-5
size: .
D: TRBD2
CDR3: CASSYGGRVQDTQYF

V: TRBV19
size: .
D: .
CDR3: CASSIGQSDYGYTF

V: TRBV5-1
size: .
D: .
CDR3: CASSLSPSSYNEQFF

V: TRBV30
size: .
D: .
CDR3: CAWSFDRDSPLHF

V: TRBV6-6
size: once
D: TRBD1
CDR3: CASSKTGDTGNTIYF

V: TRBV28
size: .
D: TRBD1
CDR3: CASSPDRVRSYTF